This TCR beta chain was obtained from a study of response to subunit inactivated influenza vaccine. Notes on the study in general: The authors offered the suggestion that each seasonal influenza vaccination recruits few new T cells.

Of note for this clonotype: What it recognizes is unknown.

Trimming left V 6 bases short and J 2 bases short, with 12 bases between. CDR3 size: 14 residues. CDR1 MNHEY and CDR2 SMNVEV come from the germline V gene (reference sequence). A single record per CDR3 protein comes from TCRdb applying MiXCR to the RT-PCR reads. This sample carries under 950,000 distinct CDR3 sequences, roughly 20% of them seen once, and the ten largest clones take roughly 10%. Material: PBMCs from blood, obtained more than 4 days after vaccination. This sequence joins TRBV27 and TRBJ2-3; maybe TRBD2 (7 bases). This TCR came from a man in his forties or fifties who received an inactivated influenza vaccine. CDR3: CASRRGPATDTQYF. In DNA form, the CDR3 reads TGTGCCAGCAGGCGGGGGCCAGCCACAGATACGCAGTATTTT.